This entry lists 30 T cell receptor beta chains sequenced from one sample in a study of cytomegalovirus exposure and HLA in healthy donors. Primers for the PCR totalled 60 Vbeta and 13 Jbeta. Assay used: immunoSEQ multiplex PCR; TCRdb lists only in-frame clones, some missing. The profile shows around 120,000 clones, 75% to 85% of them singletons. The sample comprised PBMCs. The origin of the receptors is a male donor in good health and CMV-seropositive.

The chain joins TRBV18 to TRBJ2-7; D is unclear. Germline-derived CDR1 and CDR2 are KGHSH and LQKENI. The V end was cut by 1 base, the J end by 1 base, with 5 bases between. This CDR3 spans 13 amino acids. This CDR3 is CASSPQESYEQYF. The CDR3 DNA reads TGTGCCAGCTCACCACAGGAGTCCTACGAGCAGTACTTC.

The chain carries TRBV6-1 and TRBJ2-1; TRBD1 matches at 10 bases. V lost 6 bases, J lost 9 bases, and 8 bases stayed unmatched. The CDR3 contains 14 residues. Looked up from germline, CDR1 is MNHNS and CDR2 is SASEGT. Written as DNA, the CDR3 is TGTGCCAGCAGATCGGGACAGGGGATGAGTGAGCAGTTCTTC. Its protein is CASRSGQGMSEQFF.

The DNA for the CDR3 is TGTGCCAGCAACCCCAGGGGGGAATACGAGCAGTACTTC. Translated: CASNPRGEYEQYF. This sequence joins TRBV28 and TRBJ2-7, with D tentatively TRBD1 (7 bases). This CDR3 is 13 amino acids long. Germline V gene lookup returns CDR1 MDHEN and CDR2 SYDVKM. With 7 bases removed from V and 4 bases from J, the gap between germline ends came to 14 bases.

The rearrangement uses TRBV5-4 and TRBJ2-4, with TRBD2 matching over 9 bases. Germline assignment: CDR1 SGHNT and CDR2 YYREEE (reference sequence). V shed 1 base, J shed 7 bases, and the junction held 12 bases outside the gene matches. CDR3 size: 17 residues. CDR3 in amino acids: CASSLKESASGTNIQYF. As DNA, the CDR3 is TGTGCCAGCAGCTTGAAGGAGTCGGCTAGCGGGACGAACATTCAGTACTTC. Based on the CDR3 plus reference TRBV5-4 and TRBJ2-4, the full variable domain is ETGVTQSPTHLIKTRGQQVTLRCSSQSGHNTVSWYQQALGQGPQFIFQYYREEENGRGNFPPRFSGLQFPNYSSELNVNALELDDSALYLCASSLKESASGTNIQYFGAGTRLSVL.

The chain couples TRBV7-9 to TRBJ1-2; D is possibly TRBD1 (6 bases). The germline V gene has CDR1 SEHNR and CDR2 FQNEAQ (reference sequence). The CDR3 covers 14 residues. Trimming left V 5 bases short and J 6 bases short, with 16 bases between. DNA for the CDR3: TGTGCCAGCAGCGAACTTCAGGGGTTAGATGGCTACACCTTC. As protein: CASSELQGLDGYTF.

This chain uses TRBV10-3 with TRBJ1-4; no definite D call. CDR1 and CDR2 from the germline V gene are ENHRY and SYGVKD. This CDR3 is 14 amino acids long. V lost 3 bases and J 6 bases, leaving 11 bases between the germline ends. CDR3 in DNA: TGTGCCATCAGTGAAACCTGGCCGCATGAAAAACTGTTTTTT. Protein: CAISETWPHEKLFF.

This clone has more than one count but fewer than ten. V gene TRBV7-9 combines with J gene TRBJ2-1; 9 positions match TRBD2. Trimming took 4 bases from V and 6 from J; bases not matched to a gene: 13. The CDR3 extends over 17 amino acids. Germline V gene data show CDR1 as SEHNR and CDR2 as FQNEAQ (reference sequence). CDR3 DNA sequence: TGTGCCAGCAGCTCTCCGCTCTTTTTAGCGGGAGTCAATGAGCAGTTCTTC. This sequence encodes CASSSPLFLAGVNEQFF.

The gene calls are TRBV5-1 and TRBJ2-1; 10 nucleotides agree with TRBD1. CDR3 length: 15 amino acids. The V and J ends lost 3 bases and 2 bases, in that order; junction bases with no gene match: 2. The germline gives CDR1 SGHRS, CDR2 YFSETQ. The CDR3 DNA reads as TGCGCCAGCAGCTCCGACAGGGGGCCCTACAATGAGCAGTTCTTC. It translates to CASSSDRGPYNEQFF.

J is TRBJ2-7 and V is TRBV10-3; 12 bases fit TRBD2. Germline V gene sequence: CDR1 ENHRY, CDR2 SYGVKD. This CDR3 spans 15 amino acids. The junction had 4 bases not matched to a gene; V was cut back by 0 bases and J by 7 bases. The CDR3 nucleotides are TGTGCCATCAGTGAGTCGGGACTAGCGGGCGGGGAGCAGTACTTC. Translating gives CAISESGLAGGEQYF.

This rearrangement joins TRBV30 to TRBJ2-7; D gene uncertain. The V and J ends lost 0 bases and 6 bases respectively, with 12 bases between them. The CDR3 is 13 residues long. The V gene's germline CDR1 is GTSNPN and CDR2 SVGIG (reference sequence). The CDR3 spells CAWSVRTVGEQYF. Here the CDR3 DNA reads TGTGCCTGGAGTGTACGCACAGTGGGCGAGCAGTACTTC.

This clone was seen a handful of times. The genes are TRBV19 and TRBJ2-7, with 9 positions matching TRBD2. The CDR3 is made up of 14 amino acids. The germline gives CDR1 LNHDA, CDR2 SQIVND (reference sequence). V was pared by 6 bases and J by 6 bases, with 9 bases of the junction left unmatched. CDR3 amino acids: CASSSGTSPSEQYF. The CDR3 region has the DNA TGTGCCAGTAGCTCAGGGACTAGCCCCTCCGAGCAGTACTTC.

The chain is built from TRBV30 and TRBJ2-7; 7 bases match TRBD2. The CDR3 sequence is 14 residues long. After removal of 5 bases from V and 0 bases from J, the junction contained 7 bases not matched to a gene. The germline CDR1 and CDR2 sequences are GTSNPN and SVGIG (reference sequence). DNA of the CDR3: TGTGCCTGGGCTCGTGGGGGGGGCTCCTACGAGCAGTACTTC. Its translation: CAWARGGGSYEQYF.

DNA for the CDR3: TGTGCCAGCAGCTGGGACAGTACCTTCTATGGCTACACCTTC. Translation gives CASSWDSTFYGYTF. This chain links TRBV14 with TRBJ1-2, with 7 nucleotides matching TRBD1. The V segment lost 5 bases and the J segment 4 bases; nucleotides outside the gene matches: 7. The CDR3 has 14 residues. Germline V gives CDR1 SGHDN, CDR2 FVKESK.

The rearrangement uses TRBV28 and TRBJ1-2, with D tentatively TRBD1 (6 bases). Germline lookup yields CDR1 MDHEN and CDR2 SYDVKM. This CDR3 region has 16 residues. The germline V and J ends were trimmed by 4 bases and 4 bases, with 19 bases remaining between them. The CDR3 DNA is TGTGCCAGCAGTTCCGCCGGCGGGCAGGGGTCCTATGGCTACACCTTC. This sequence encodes CASSSAGGQGSYGYTF.

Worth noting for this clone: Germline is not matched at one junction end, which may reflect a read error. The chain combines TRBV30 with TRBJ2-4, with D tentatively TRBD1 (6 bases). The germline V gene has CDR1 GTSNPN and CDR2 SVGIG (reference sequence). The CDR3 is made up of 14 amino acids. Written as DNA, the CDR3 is TGTGCCTGGAGTGTACAGGGAACCAAAAACAGTCAGTACTTC. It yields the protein CAWSVQGTKNSQYF.

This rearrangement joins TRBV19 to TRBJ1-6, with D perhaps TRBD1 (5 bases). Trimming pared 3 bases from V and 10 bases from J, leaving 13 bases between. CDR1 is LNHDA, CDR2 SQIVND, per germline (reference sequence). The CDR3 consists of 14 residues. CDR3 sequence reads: CASSIGGSLSPLHF. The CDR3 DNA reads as TGTGCCAGTAGTATTGGGGGGTCCTTATCACCCCTCCACTTT.

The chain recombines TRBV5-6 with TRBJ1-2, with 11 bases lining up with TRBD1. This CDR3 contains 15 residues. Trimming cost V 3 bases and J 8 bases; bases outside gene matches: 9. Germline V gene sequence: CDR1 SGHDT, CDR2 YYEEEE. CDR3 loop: CASSSKDRGPWGYTF. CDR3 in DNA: TGTGCCAGCAGCTCCAAGGACAGGGGGCCATGGGGCTACACCTTC.

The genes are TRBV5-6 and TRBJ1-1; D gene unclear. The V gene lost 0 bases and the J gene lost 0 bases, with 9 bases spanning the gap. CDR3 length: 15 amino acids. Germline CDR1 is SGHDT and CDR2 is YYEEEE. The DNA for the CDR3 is TGTGCCAGCAGCTTGGCTCCAGGAATGAACACTGAAGCTTTCTTT. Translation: CASSLAPGMNTEAFF.

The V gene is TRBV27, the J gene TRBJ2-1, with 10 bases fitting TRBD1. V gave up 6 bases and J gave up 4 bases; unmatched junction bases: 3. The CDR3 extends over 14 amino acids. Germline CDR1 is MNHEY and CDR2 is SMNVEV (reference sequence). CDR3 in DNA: TGTGCCAGCAGGGGACAGGGGATATACAATGAGCAGTTCTTC. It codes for CASRGQGIYNEQFF.

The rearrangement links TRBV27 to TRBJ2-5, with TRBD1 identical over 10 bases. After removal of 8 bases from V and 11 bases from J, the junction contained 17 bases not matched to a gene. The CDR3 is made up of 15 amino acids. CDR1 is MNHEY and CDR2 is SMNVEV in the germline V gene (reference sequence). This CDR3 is CASEPSGTGVGEQYF. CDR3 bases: TGTGCCAGCGAACCGTCCGGGACAGGGGTTGGGGAGCAGTACTTC.

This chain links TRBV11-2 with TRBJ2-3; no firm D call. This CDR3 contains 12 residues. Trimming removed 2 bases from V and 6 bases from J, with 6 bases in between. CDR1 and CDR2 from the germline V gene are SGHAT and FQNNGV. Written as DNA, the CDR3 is TGTGCCAGCAGCTTAAACCGGGATACGCAGTATTTT. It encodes CASSLNRDTQYF. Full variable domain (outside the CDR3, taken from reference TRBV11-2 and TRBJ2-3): EAGVAQSPRYKIIEKRQSVAFWCNPISGHATLYWYQQILGQGPKLLIQFQNNGVVDDSQLPKDRFSAERLKGVDSTLKIQPAKLEDSAVYLCASSLNRDTQYFGPGTRLTVL.

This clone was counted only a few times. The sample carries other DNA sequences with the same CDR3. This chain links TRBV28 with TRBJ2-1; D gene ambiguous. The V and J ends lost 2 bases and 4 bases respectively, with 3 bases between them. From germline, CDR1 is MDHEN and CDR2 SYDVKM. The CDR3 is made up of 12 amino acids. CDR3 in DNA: TGTGCCAGCAGTTTAGAGTACAATGAGCAGTTCTTC. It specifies CASSLEYNEQFF. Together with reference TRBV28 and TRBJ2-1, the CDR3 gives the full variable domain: DVKVTQSSRYLVKRTGEKVFLECVQDMDHENMFWYRQDPGLGLRLIYFSYDVKMKEKGDIPEGYSVSREKKERFSLILESASTNQTSMYLCASSLEYNEQFFGPGTRLTVL.

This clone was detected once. The CDR3 DNA is TGTGCCAGCAGTCTAGGACAGGTCTACACCTTC. Translation gives CASSLGQVYTF. The rearrangement uses TRBV28 and TRBJ1-2; 7 bases line up with TRBD1. Germline V CDR1 and CDR2: MDHEN, SYDVKM. With V trimmed by 5 bases and J by 10 bases, 4 bases remained unmatched. This CDR3 is built from 11 residues.

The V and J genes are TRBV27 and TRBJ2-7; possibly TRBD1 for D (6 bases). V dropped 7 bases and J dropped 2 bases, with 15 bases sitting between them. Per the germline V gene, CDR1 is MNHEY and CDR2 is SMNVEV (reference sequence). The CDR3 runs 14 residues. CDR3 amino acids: CASTPVQGAYEQYF. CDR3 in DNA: TGTGCCAGCACCCCGGTACAGGGAGCCTACGAGCAGTACTTC.

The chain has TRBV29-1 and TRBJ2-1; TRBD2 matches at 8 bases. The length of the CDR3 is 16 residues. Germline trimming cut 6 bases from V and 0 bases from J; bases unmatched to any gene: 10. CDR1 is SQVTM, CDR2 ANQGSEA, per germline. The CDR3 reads CSVTPSGPPSYNEQFF. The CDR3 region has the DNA TGCAGCGTGACTCCTAGCGGGCCGCCCTCCTACAATGAGCAGTTCTTC.

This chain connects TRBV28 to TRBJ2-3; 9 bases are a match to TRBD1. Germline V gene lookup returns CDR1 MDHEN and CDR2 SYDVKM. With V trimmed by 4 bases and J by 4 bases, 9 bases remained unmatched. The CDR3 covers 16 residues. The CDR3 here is CASSSPEGQGADTQYF. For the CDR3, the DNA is TGTGCCAGCAGTTCTCCTGAGGGACAGGGAGCAGATACGCAGTATTTT.

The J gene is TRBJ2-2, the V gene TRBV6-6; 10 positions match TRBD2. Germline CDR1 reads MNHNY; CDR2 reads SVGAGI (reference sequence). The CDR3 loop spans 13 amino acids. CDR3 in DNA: TGTGCGAGCGGGGGGGTCAGCACCGGGGAGCTGTTTTTT. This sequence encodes CASGGVSTGELFF.

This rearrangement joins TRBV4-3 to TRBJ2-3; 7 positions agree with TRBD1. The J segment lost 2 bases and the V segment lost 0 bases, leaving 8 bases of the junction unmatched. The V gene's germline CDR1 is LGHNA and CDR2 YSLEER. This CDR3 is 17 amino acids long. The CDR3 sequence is CASSQEGFGQDTDTQYF. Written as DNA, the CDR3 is TGCGCCAGCAGCCAAGAGGGCTTCGGACAGGACACAGATACGCAGTATTTT.

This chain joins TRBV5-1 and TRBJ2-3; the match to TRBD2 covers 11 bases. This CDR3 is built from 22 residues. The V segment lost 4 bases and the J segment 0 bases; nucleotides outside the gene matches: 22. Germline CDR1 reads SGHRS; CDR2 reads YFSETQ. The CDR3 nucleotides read TGCGCCAGCAGCCCCCGGAAGACAGGGGAACTAGCGGGAGTCCCTAGCACAGATACGCAGTATTTT. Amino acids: CASSPRKTGELAGVPSTDTQYF.

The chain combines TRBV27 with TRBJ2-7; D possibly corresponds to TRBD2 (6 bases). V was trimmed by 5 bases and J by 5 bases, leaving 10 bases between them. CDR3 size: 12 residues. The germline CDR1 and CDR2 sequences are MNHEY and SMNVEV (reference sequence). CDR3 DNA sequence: TGTGCCAGCAGTATGGGAGGAGACGAGCAGTACTTC. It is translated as CASSMGGDEQYF.